The 10 T cell receptor beta chains below come from one sample, sequenced in a study of blood T cell repertoires in COVID-19. TCRdb's copy holds only in-frame clones and misses some; the assay was immunoSEQ multiplex PCR. The sample contains 380,000 or so clones, roughly 90% of which appear only once. The sequencing sample was made of peripheral blood. All receptors derive from a man aged 40-49 years with acute or convalescent COVID-19.

The chain is built from TRBV6-1 and TRBJ1-2, with D unresolved. The germline gives CDR1 MNHNS, CDR2 SASEGT. This CDR3 has 16 amino acids. Deletions cut 2 bases from V and 4 bases from J, with 17 bases between. The CDR3 sequence is CASSELPFTPTYGYTF. DNA for the CDR3: TGTGCCAGCAGTGAACTGCCGTTTACTCCCACCTATGGCTACACCTTC.

This clone was observed once. The chain joins TRBV2 to TRBJ1-2; 8 bases agree with TRBD1. Germline CDR1 is SNHLY and CDR2 is FYNNEI. V trimming: 5 bases; J trimming: 0 bases; junction bases outside the gene matches: 5. The CDR3 sequence is 15 residues long. The CDR3 nucleotides read TGTGCCAGCAGTCGACAGGGGCTAGCTAACTATGGCTACACCTTC. Translation: CASSRQGLANYGYTF.

In the case of this clone: The sample holds other DNA sequences that translate to the same CDR3. The V call is TRBV9, the J call TRBJ2-2; 10 bases match TRBD2. The CDR3 has 16 residues. The germline gives CDR1 SGDLS, CDR2 YYNGEE. The V gene end was trimmed by 0 bases and the J gene end by 1 base; junction bases not matched to a gene: 0. For the CDR3, the DNA is TGTGCCAGCAGCGTAGCTAGCGGGGGGAACACCGGGGAGCTGTTTTTT. Translation gives CASSVASGGNTGELFF.

The count of this clone is one. This rearrangement joins TRBV27 to TRBJ2-1; TRBD1 matches at 7 bases. J was trimmed by 3 bases and V by 6 bases; bases with no gene match: 11. The CDR3 has 16 residues. Germline V gene sequence: CDR1 MNHEY, CDR2 SMNVEV (reference sequence). CDR3 region: CASSPRGGPLYNEQFF. In DNA form, the CDR3 reads TGTGCCAGCAGCCCCAGAGGGGGCCCTCTCTACAATGAGCAGTTCTTC.

The chain carries TRBV27 and TRBJ1-6, with 8 bases identical to TRBD1. Germline loops: CDR1 MNHEY, CDR2 SMNVEV (reference sequence). The CDR3 totals 14 residues. V shed 2 bases and J 6 bases; nucleotides not matched to a gene: 0. CDR3 sequence: CASSLQGANSPLHF. The CDR3 DNA reads TGTGCCAGCAGTTTACAGGGGGCTAATTCACCCCTCCACTTT.

The rearrangement links TRBV11-2 to TRBJ1-5; perhaps TRBD1 as D (5 bases). Germline CDR1 SGHAT, CDR2 FQNNGV. V gave up 3 bases and J gave up 4 bases, with 13 bases separating them. CDR3 length: 15 residues. Here the CDR3 reads CASSLGGHPNQPQHF. DNA of the CDR3: TGTGCCAGCAGCTTGGGCGGACACCCGAATCAGCCCCAGCATTTT.

As concerns this clone: This CDR3 is also generated by other DNA sequences in the sample. The CDR3 bases are TGTGCCAGCAGCTTCCGGACAGGGGGGACAGATACGCAGTATTTT. Translated: CASSFRTGGTDTQYF. The rearrangement joins TRBV7-9 to TRBJ2-3, with 10 bases identical to TRBD1. After removal of 3 bases from V and 3 bases from J, the junction contained 3 bases not matched to a gene. The length of the CDR3 is 15 residues. The V gene's germline CDR1 is SEHNR and CDR2 FQNEAQ (reference sequence). Based on the CDR3 plus reference TRBV7-9 and TRBJ2-3, the full variable domain is DTGVSQNPRHKITKRGQNVTFRCDPISEHNRLYWYRQTLGQGPEFLTYFQNEAQLEKSRLLSDRFSAERPKGSFSTLEIQRTEQGDSAMYLCASSFRTGGTDTQYFGPGTRLTVL.

The chain employs TRBV3-1 (or the pseudogene TRBV3-2) and TRBJ2-7; 8 nucleotides agree with TRBD2. With 7 bases clipped from V and 4 bases from J, the junction kept 9 bases outside the gene matches. This CDR3 has 14 amino acids. The germline V gene has CDR1 LGHDT and CDR2 YNNKEL (reference sequence). This CDR3 is CASTPGGRIYEQYF. The CDR3 region has the DNA TGTGCCAGCACCCCGGGGGGGAGGATTTACGAGCAGTACTTC.

The rearrangement links TRBV3-1 (or the pseudogene TRBV3-2) to TRBJ2-1; TRBD2 might be the D (6 bases). V was trimmed by 2 bases and J by 3 bases, leaving 8 bases between them. CDR1 is LGHDT and CDR2 is YNNKEL in the germline V gene (reference sequence). CDR3 size: 14 residues. CDR3 DNA: TGTGCCAGCAGCCAACTCGGGAGCTACAATGAGCAGTTCTTC. Translation gives CASSQLGSYNEQFF.

V usage is TRBV12-3 or TRBV12-4 and J usage is TRBJ2-1; TRBD2 aligns across 7 bases. The CDR3 has 13 amino acids. Trimming at V came to 7 bases and at J to 6 bases, leaving 6 bases not matched to a gene. The CDR3 sequence: CASTNGRGNEQFF. DNA of the CDR3: TGTGCCAGCACCAATGGGAGGGGCAATGAGCAGTTCTTC.